These 32 T cell receptor beta chains originate from one sample sequenced in a study of technical replicates of blood from four donors. Libraries were prepared by immunoSEQ multiplex PCR; TCRdb keeps only in-frame clonotypes and omits some of them. The profile shows 45,000 to 65,000 clones, roughly 95% of them singletons. The material sequenced was PBMCs. These receptor sequences come from a human donor in good health. Some clones in this sample may be carry-over from other donors' samples.

About this clone itself: Different DNA sequences within this sample yield the same CDR3. The rearrangement uses TRBV7-9 and TRBJ2-3; D remains ambiguous. In germline, CDR1 is SEHNR, CDR2 FQNEAQ (reference sequence). The CDR3 covers 12 residues. V lost 5 bases and J lost 0, with 3 bases in between. The CDR3 DNA follows: TGTGCCAGCAGCCCAAGCACAGATACGCAGTATTTT. It is translated as CASSPSTDTQYF.

The V and J genes are TRBV30 and TRBJ2-3, with 11 bases fitting TRBD1. Per the germline V gene, CDR1 is GTSNPN and CDR2 is SVGIG (reference sequence). The V and J ends lost 4 bases and 8 bases, in that order; junction bases with no gene match: 8. The CDR3 contains 14 residues. The CDR3 region is CAWNRDRGMGTQYF. DNA of the CDR3: TGTGCCTGGAATCGGGACAGGGGGATGGGTACGCAGTATTTT.

The J gene is TRBJ1-2, the V gene TRBV4-3, with 10 bases that match TRBD1. The CDR3 consists of 14 residues. Trimming cost V 2 bases and J 5 bases; bases outside gene matches: 2. Germline loops: CDR1 LGHNA, CDR2 YSLEER. CDR3 DNA: TGCGCCAGCAGCCAACGGACAGGGGGATATGGCTACACCTTC. It yields the protein CASSQRTGGYGYTF.

V gene TRBV6-1 combines with J gene TRBJ1-1, with no clear D. V was cut by 3 bases and J by 2 bases, with 10 bases left in between. Germline V gives CDR1 MNHNS, CDR2 SASEGT. The CDR3 has 14 amino acids. The CDR3 here is CASSDRPHNTEAFF. The CDR3 DNA sequence: TGTGCCAGCAGTGACAGGCCTCATAACACTGAAGCTTTCTTT.

The chain is built from TRBV27 and TRBJ2-5; 7 nucleotides agree with TRBD2. CDR1 MNHEY and CDR2 SMNVEV come from the germline V gene (reference sequence). This CDR3 spans 14 amino acids. With 5 bases clipped from V and 3 bases from J, the junction kept 6 bases outside the gene matches. The CDR3 is CASSERTREETQYF. The CDR3 DNA reads as TGTGCCAGCAGTGAAAGGACTAGGGAAGAGACCCAGTACTTC.

The V call is TRBV4-2, the J call TRBJ2-5, with TRBD2 matching 9 bases. Trimming cost V 0 bases and J 5 bases; bases outside gene matches: 7. There are 16 residues in the CDR3. Per the germline V gene, CDR1 is LGHNA and CDR2 is YNFKEQ. The CDR3 DNA reads TGTGCCAGCAGCCAAGATCCCAGCGGGGGGCGGGAGACCCAGTACTTC. Protein product: CASSQDPSGGRETQYF.

This rearrangement joins TRBV7-6 to TRBJ2-5; 14 positions match TRBD2. CDR3 size: 16 residues. The V gene's germline CDR1 is SGHVS and CDR2 FNYEAQ. V was clipped by 3 bases and J by 1 base; unmatched bases: 1. CDR3 DNA sequence: TGTGCCAGCAGCTTGGGACTAGCGGGGGCCCAAGAGACCCAGTACTTC. Its protein is CASSLGLAGAQETQYF.

The chain is built from TRBV5-1 and TRBJ2-7; a possible D gene is TRBD2 (5 bases). There are 16 residues in the CDR3. Germline lookup yields CDR1 SGHRS and CDR2 YFSETQ. V lost 4 bases, J lost 0 bases, and 17 bases lay in between. The CDR3 DNA follows: TGCGCCAGCAGCCTAAGGTCTAGCAGCCTCTCCTACGAGCAGTACTTC. Translation gives CASSLRSSSLSYEQYF.

The gene calls are TRBV5-1 and TRBJ2-7; tentative D call: TRBD2 (7 bases). V gave up 1 base and J gave up 3 bases, with 20 bases separating them. The CDR3 length is 17 residues. Germline CDR1 SGHRS, CDR2 YFSETQ. The CDR3 DNA reads TGCGCCAGCAGCTTGCCCCTGTTAACGGGGGGACACTACGAGCAGTACTTC. Translated, it gives CASSLPLLTGGHYEQYF.

The gene calls are TRBV7-2 and TRBJ1-2; possibly TRBD1 for D (5 bases). Germline V CDR1 and CDR2: SGHTA, FQGNSA. Trimming removed 0 bases from V and 4 bases from J, with 9 bases in between. This CDR3 has 14 amino acids. CDR3 residues: CASSLARGAYGYTF. As DNA, the CDR3 is TGTGCCAGCAGCTTAGCAAGGGGCGCCTATGGCTACACCTTC.

V usage is TRBV2 and J usage is TRBJ1-2; D gene unclear. This CDR3 contains 15 residues. Germline V gene sequence: CDR1 SNHLY, CDR2 FYNNEI. Deletions cut 0 bases from V and 7 bases from J, with 15 bases between. This chain's CDR3 is CASSEALRGWSGYTF. The CDR3 nucleotides are TGTGCCAGCAGTGAAGCGCTTCGGGGTTGGAGTGGCTACACCTTC.

This clone turned up a few times. The genes are TRBV6-1 and TRBJ2-1; possibly TRBD1 for D (6 bases). Germline CDR1 reads MNHNS; CDR2 reads SASEGT. V dropped 8 bases and J dropped 5 bases, with 19 bases sitting between them. This CDR3 is 15 amino acids long. CDR3 region: CASHNDRPIDNEQFF. The CDR3 DNA sequence: TGTGCCAGCCATAACGACAGGCCCATCGACAATGAGCAGTTCTTC.

Written as DNA, the CDR3 is TGCGCCAGCAGCTCCCCCGGGACAGGGCACCACGAGCAGTACTTC. Amino acid sequence: CASSSPGTGHHEQYF. J is TRBJ2-7 and V is TRBV5-1; 9 bases fit TRBD1. There are 15 residues in the CDR3. The germline gives CDR1 SGHRS, CDR2 YFSETQ. Trimming removed 3 bases from V and 5 bases from J; junction bases left unmatched: 9.

V and J are TRBV5-6 and TRBJ1-5; D remains unclear. V was trimmed by 0 bases and J by 9 bases, leaving 13 bases between them. This CDR3 contains 14 residues. Germline V CDR1 and CDR2: SGHDT, YYEEEE. For the CDR3, the DNA is TGTGCCAGCAGCTTGGGAGAGGTACGAGGGCCCCAGCATTTT. It is translated as CASSLGEVRGPQHF.

The V gene is TRBV2, the J gene TRBJ2-7; D is ambiguous. Trimming shortened V by 4 bases and J by 4 bases, and 8 bases separated the two germline ends. The CDR3 runs to 12 residues. The germline V gene has CDR1 SNHLY and CDR2 FYNNEI. CDR3 nucleotide sequence: TGTGCCAGCAGTGTGCAGGCGTACGAGCAGTACTTC. It specifies CASSVQAYEQYF.

This clone was detected once. In nucleotides, the CDR3 is TGTGCCAGAAGCCCTTGTTTGGACAGGGGGCCGAACACTGAAGCTTTCTTT. Its translation is CARSPCLDRGPNTEAFF. The genes are TRBV5-3 and TRBJ1-1, with TRBD1 matching 11 bases. TRBV5-3 is an ORF, with its function uncertain. The J segment lost 1 base and the V segment lost 4 bases, leaving 9 bases of the junction unmatched. CDR3 size: 17 residues.

The rearrangement links TRBV7-9 to TRBJ2-3; TRBD2 might be the D (5 bases). In germline, CDR1 is SEHNR, CDR2 FQNEAQ (reference sequence). CDR3 length: 15 residues. The V gene lost 8 bases and the J gene lost 2 bases, with 17 bases spanning the gap. The CDR3 loop is CASGTRADPTDTQYF. The CDR3 DNA follows: TGTGCCAGCGGTACGAGGGCAGACCCCACAGATACGCAGTATTTT.

In its sample, this clone was seen a few times. The J gene is TRBJ1-1, the V gene TRBV27; D remains ambiguous. CDR3 length: 13 residues. V gave up 5 bases and J gave up 11 bases, with 18 bases separating them. CDR1 MNHEY and CDR2 SMNVEV come from the germline V gene (reference sequence). The chain's CDR3 is CASSPLFLGRAFF. As DNA, the CDR3 is TGTGCCAGCAGTCCCCTGTTTTTAGGGAGGGCTTTCTTT.

This clone was found once. The V gene is TRBV4-3, the J gene TRBJ2-5; TRBD1 matches 9 bases. Germline values: CDR1 LGHNA, CDR2 YSLEER. This CDR3 is built from 16 residues. V shed 1 base and J 4 bases; nucleotides not matched to a gene: 7. The CDR3 region is CASSQGGTGPRETQYF. Written as DNA, the CDR3 is TGCGCCAGCAGCCAAGGGGGGACAGGGCCGAGAGAGACCCAGTACTTC.

This clone was counted between two and nine times. V and J are TRBV30 and TRBJ2-7, with 11 bases aligning to TRBD2. The CDR3 loop spans 14 amino acids. Germline V gene sequence: CDR1 GTSNPN, CDR2 SVGIG (reference sequence). V dropped 4 bases and J dropped 4; count of bases not matched to a gene: 6. DNA for the CDR3: TGTGCCTGGACCAAACTAGCGGGAGATTACGAGCAGTACTTC. The encoded protein is CAWTKLAGDYEQYF.

The chain employs TRBV7-2 and TRBJ2-6, with D hard to call. There are 15 residues in the CDR3. In germline, CDR1 is SGHTA, CDR2 FQGNSA. Trimming cost V 6 bases and J 4 bases, with 13 bases left between them. DNA of the CDR3: TGTGCCAGCAGGCCAGCTAGTTCAGGGGCCAACGTCCTGACTTTC. Residues: CASRPASSGANVLTF.

This chain joins TRBV7-8 and TRBJ1-5; D perhaps matches TRBD1 (6 bases). Per the germline V gene, CDR1 is SGHVS and CDR2 is FQNEAQ. This CDR3 has 16 residues. Trimming shortened V by 5 bases and J by 1 base, and 15 bases separated the two germline ends. The chain's CDR3 is CASSNYRVPSNQPQHF. The DNA of the CDR3 is TGTGCCAGCAGCAATTACAGGGTCCCAAGCAATCAGCCCCAGCATTTT. Full variable domain (rest looked up from reference TRBV7-8 and TRBJ1-5): GAGVSQSPRYKVAKRGQDVALRCDPISGHVSLFWYQQALGQGPEFLTYFQNEAQLDKSGLPSDRFFAERPEGSVSTLKIQRTQQEDSAVYLCASSNYRVPSNQPQHFGDGTRLSIL.

By proportion, this clone is medium-sized (0.01 to 0.1%). The V gene is TRBV13, the J gene TRBJ1-3; TRBD1 aligns across 7 bases. The CDR3 has 15 residues. The junction had 2 bases not matched to a gene; V was cut back by 1 base and J by 2 bases. Germline loops: CDR1 PRHDT, CDR2 FYEKMQ (reference sequence). Written as DNA, the CDR3 is TGTGCCAGCAGCTTAGAGGGACAGCCTGGAAACACCATATATTTT. Residues: CASSLEGQPGNTIYF. The whole variable domain, remainder taken from reference TRBV13 and TRBJ1-3, is AAGVIQSPRHLIKEKRETATLKCYPIPRHDTVYWYQQGPGQDPQFLISFYEKMQSDKGSIPDRFSAQQFSDYHSELNMSSLELGDSALYFCASSLEGQPGNTIYFGEGSWLTVV.

This clone was picked up one time. This chain connects TRBV15 to TRBJ1-3; a possible D gene is TRBD1 (5 bases). The CDR3 is 17 residues long. The germline V gene encodes CDR1 LNHNV and CDR2 YYDKDF (reference sequence). Trimming shortened V by 5 bases and J by 0 bases, and 17 bases separated the two germline ends. This CDR3 reads CATSPREGLSSGNTIYF. The CDR3 DNA sequence: TGTGCCACCAGCCCGCGGGAGGGACTCTCCTCTGGAAACACCATATATTTT.

This clone was seen once. The genes are TRBV4-3 and TRBJ2-3; 9 nucleotides line up with TRBD1. Germline loops: CDR1 LGHNA, CDR2 YSLEER. V shed 0 bases and J 0 bases; nucleotides not matched to a gene: 4. This CDR3 contains 17 residues. The CDR3 DNA reads as TGCGCCAGCAGCCAAGATCCGGGACAGGGTAGCACAGATACGCAGTATTTT. It translates to CASSQDPGQGSTDTQYF.

CDR3 nucleotide sequence: TGTGCCAGCAGCTTCGGGAGGGGTGGTTATGAAGCTTTCTTT. This translates into CASSFGRGGYEAFF. The chain links TRBV5-6 to TRBJ1-1, with TRBD1 as a possible D gene (5 bases). CDR3 length: 14 residues. V was pared by 2 bases and J by 7 bases, with 15 bases between. Germline CDR1 and CDR2: SGHDT and YYEEEE.

The chain links TRBV6-1 to TRBJ2-7; TRBD1 matches 9 bases. With V trimmed by 7 bases and J by 3 bases, 7 bases remained unmatched. Germline V gene sequence: CDR1 MNHNS, CDR2 SASEGT. CDR3 length: 14 amino acids. This chain's CDR3 is CASMIGTGFYEQYF. The CDR3 nucleotides are TGTGCCAGCATGATCGGGACAGGGTTCTACGAGCAGTACTTC.

This chain joins TRBV2 and TRBJ2-3; TRBD1 matches at 10 bases. Trimming removed 5 bases from V and 3 bases from J; junction bases left unmatched: 5. CDR1 SNHLY and CDR2 FYNNEI come from the germline V gene. The CDR3 sequence is 15 residues long. CDR3 sequence reads: CASSKTGGGTDTQYF. CDR3 in DNA: TGTGCCAGCAGTAAGACAGGGGGCGGGACAGATACGCAGTATTTT.

The table lists this clone with a count of one. The V and J genes are TRBV7-7 and TRBJ2-5; D gene unclear. The CDR3 contains 13 residues. The germline V gene has CDR1 SSHAT and CDR2 FNYEAQ (reference sequence). V lost 5 bases and J lost 2, with 9 bases in between. The CDR3, as DNA: TGTGCCAGCAGCCCTGCAGTACAAGAGACCCAGTACTTC. It yields the protein CASSPAVQETQYF.

This chain uses TRBV27 with TRBJ2-6; 13 nucleotides line up with TRBD2. The CDR3 contains 20 residues. The germline V gene has CDR1 MNHEY and CDR2 SMNVEV (reference sequence). V lost 5 bases and J lost 4; bases outside the gene matches: 14. The CDR3 sequence is CASSPKGLAGEGSGANVLTF. The CDR3 DNA sequence: TGTGCCAGCAGTCCCAAAGGACTAGCGGGAGAGGGCTCCGGGGCCAACGTCCTGACTTTC. Variable domain in full (rest from reference TRBV27 and TRBJ2-6): EAQVTQNPRYLITVTGKKLTVTCSQNMNHEYMSWYRQDPGLGLRQIYYSMNVEVTDKGDVPEGYKVSRKEKRNFPLILESPSPNQTSLYFCASSPKGLAGEGSGANVLTFGAGSRLTVL.

This rearrangement joins TRBV7-9 to TRBJ1-3; D is uncertain. Germline V gene lookup returns CDR1 SEHNR and CDR2 FQNEAQ (reference sequence). Trimming took off 7 bases at V and 4 bases at J, with 8 bases between the two ends. This CDR3 comprises 12 residues. CDR3 region: CASTTTGNTIYF. For the CDR3, the DNA is TGTGCCAGCACCACGACAGGAAACACCATATATTTT.

J is TRBJ1-3 and V is TRBV7-2, with D uncertain. Germline CDR1 and CDR2: SGHTA and FQGNSA. There are 13 residues in the CDR3. Trimming took 1 base from V and 4 from J, leaving 5 bases between them. The CDR3: CASSLEEGNTIYF. DNA for the CDR3: TGTGCCAGCAGCTTAGAGGAGGGAAACACCATATATTTT. Together with reference TRBV7-2 and TRBJ1-3, the CDR3 gives the full variable domain: GAGVSQSPSNKVTEKGKDVELRCDPISGHTALYWYRQSLGQGLEFLIYFQGNSAPDKSGLPSDRFSAERTGGSVSTLTIQRTQQEDSAVYLCASSLEEGNTIYFGEGSWLTVV.